These 9 T cell receptor beta chains came from one sample sequenced in a study of blood T cell repertoires in COVID-19. Sequenced by immunoSEQ multiplex PCR; TCRdb stores in-frame clones only, minus some. The sample yields roughly 100,000 clones, roughly 90% seen once. Sequencing was carried out using peripheral blood. These receptors were obtained from a human donor in a cohort sampled during active COVID-19.

V usage is TRBV6-6 and J usage is TRBJ1-6; D may be TRBD1 (6 bases). CDR3 length equals 16 residues. V was shortened by 6 bases and J by 7 bases, with 19 bases between the two germline ends. Germline CDR1 reads MNHNY; CDR2 reads SVGAGI (reference sequence). CDR3 nucleotide sequence: TGTGCCAGCAGGACAGTGGGGGCGGCTGAAAATTCACCCCTCCACTTT. The encoded protein is CASRTVGAAENSPLHF.

The rearrangement uses TRBV6-6 and TRBJ2-7, with TRBD2 matching over 8 bases. The CDR3 is 14 amino acids. Per the germline V gene, CDR1 is MNHNY and CDR2 is SVGAGI (reference sequence). V was clipped by 5 bases and J by 2 bases; unmatched bases: 5. CDR3 amino acids: CASSPGTSAYEQYF. CDR3 DNA sequence: TGTGCCAGCAGTCCCGGGACTAGTGCCTACGAGCAGTACTTC.

The CDR3 reads CASSLAGDGNTIYF. DNA of the CDR3: TGTGCCAGCAGCTTAGCAGGGGATGGAAACACCATATATTTT. The chain carries TRBV7-9 and TRBJ1-3; weak D call: TRBD1 (5 bases). Germline V lookup: CDR1 SEHNR, CDR2 FQNEAQ (reference sequence). V dropped 0 bases and J dropped 3 bases, with 6 bases sitting between them. The CDR3 is made up of 14 amino acids.

V gene TRBV6-6 combines with J gene TRBJ1-6, with 9 bases identical to TRBD1. Looked up from germline, CDR1 is MNHNY and CDR2 is SVGAGI (reference sequence). This CDR3 comprises 15 residues. J lost 10 bases, V lost 5 bases, and 9 bases had no gene match. CDR3 DNA: TGTGCCAGCAGTCCCCAGGGACAGGGAGGCTCACCCCTCCACTTT. Amino acid sequence: CASSPQGQGGSPLHF.

This rearrangement joins TRBV6-6 to TRBJ1-6; D perhaps matches TRBD1 (6 bases). Trimming shortened V by 8 bases and J by 8 bases, and 10 bases separated the two germline ends. Germline CDR1 is MNHNY and CDR2 is SVGAGI (reference sequence). The CDR3 contains 12 residues. The CDR3 nucleotides read TGTGCCAGCGGACAGTGGGATTCACCCCTCCACTTT. Its protein is CASGQWDSPLHF.

The chain is built from TRBV7-9 and TRBJ1-3; TRBD1 aligns across 9 bases. This CDR3 has 15 residues. The V gene's germline CDR1 is SEHNR and CDR2 FQNEAQ (reference sequence). Unmatched junction bases numbered 4, after V lost 4 bases and J lost 3 bases. The CDR3, as DNA: TGTGCCAGCAGCTCGGGACAGGGCGGTGGAAACACCATATATTTT. Translating gives CASSSGQGGGNTIYF.

CDR3 loop: CASATEDVMNTEAFF. For the CDR3, the DNA is TGCGCCAGCGCTACCGAGGATGTTATGAACACTGAAGCTTTCTTT. The V call is TRBV5-1, the J call TRBJ1-1; D gene unclear. V lost 7 bases and J lost 0, with 16 bases in between. Germline loops: CDR1 SGHRS, CDR2 YFSETQ. This CDR3 is built from 15 residues. Drawing the rest from reference TRBV5-1 and TRBJ1-1, the complete variable domain is KAGVTQTPRYLIKTRGQQVTLSCSPISGHRSVSWYQQTPGQGLQFLFEYFSETQRNKGNFPGRFSGRQFSNSRSEMNVSTLELGDSALYLCASATEDVMNTEAFFGQGTRLTVV.

V is TRBV6-5 and J is TRBJ1-2, with 7 bases identical to TRBD1. In germline, CDR1 is MNHEY, CDR2 SVGAGI. The CDR3 length is 13 residues. The V gene end was trimmed by 6 bases and the J gene end by 8 bases; junction bases not matched to a gene: 9. CDR3 DNA: TGTGCCAGCAGCCCAACAGGGGTTGACGGCTACACCTTC. It is translated as CASSPTGVDGYTF.

The chain recombines TRBV5-1 with TRBJ1-1; 8 bases map to TRBD1. The CDR3 consists of 13 residues. Trimming at V came to 5 bases and at J to 4 bases, leaving 4 bases not matched to a gene. Germline lookup yields CDR1 SGHRS and CDR2 YFSETQ. This chain's CDR3 is CASSRTGGTEAFF. The CDR3 coding sequence is TGCGCCAGCAGTAGAACAGGGGGCACTGAAGCTTTCTTT.